This T cell receptor (beta chain) is from a study of blood T cell repertoires in COVID-19. Assay used: immunoSEQ multiplex PCR; TCRdb lists only in-frame clones, some missing. The sample lists around 79,000 clones, 65% to 90% occurring once. Per the germline V gene, CDR1 is LGHNA and CDR2 is YNFKEQ. The CDR3 spans 14 residues. The V segment lost 4 bases and the J segment 6 bases; nucleotides outside the gene matches: 1. The sample consisted of peripheral blood. This TCR came from a woman aged 60-75 years with acute or convalescent COVID-19. This chain links TRBV4-2 with TRBJ2-7; 15 nucleotides align to TRBD2. CDR3 in amino acids: CASSRTSGGGEQYF. The CDR3, as DNA: TGTGCCAGCAGCCGGACTAGCGGGGGGGGCGAGCAGTACTTC.